This T cell receptor beta chain was identified during a study of CD8 T cells in ankylosing spondylitis. Study-wide results and limits: The clones that were linked to disease were reported to be significantly enriched in matched synovial fluid samples from ankylosing spondylitis patients.

Comment on this clonotype: Its specificity is not known.

There are 16 residues in the CDR3. Germline V CDR1 and CDR2: SGHRS, YFSETQ. Trimming took 3 bases from V and 0 from J, leaving 10 bases between them. TCRdb redid the calling of the 5' RACE reads with MiXCR, one entry per CDR3 protein. The repertoire holds more than 300,000 distinct CDR3 sequences, with approximately 10% as singletons. The chain recombines TRBV5-1 with TRBJ2-6; D gene ambiguous. The sequenced material came from blood, either unsorted or a sorted T cell fraction (not recorded which). The receptor comes from a female donor with ankylosing spondylitis or in good health (not recorded which). CDR3 nucleotide sequence: TGCGCCAGCAGCTCTACGCCAAGCTCTGGGGCCAACGTCCTGACTTTC. It translates to CASSSTPSSGANVLTF.